This T cell receptor beta chain was obtained from a study of cytomegalovirus exposure and HLA in healthy donors. The study ran its PCR with 60 Vbeta and 13 Jbeta primers. How the authors handled the data: Approximately 87 million unique TCR beta chains, about 12 million shared, were counted in a later analysis. Produced via immunoSEQ multiplex PCR; TCRdb's table is partial and in-frame only. V, J and clone size reflect that table, while D and trimming were determined from the DNA. The sample comprises 75,000 to 100,000 clones, roughly two thirds of which are singletons, and 1.2% rests with the top ten. The germline V gene has CDR1 MNHNS and CDR2 SASEGT. There are 13 residues in the CDR3. V lost 7 bases, J lost 7 bases, and 14 bases lay in between.

The chain is built from TRBV6-1 and TRBJ1-5, with no clear D. Sequencing was done on a sample of PBMCs. This TCR was sampled from a female donor in good health and CMV-seronegative. Written as DNA, the CDR3 is TGTGCCAGCAATGAGATTGCAGGCCAGCCCCAGCATTTT. Amino acids: CASNEIAGQPQHF.